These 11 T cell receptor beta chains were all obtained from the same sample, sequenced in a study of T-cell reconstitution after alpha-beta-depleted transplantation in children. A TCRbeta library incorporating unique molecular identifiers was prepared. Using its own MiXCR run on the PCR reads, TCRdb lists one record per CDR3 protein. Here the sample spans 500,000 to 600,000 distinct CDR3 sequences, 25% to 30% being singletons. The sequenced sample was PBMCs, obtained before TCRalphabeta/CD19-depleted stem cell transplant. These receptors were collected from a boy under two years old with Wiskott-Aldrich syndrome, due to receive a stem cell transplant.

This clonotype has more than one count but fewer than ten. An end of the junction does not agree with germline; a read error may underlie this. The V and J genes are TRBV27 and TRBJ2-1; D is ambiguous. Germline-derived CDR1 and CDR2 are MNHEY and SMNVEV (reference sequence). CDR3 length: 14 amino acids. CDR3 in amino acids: CASSRDPTYNEQFF. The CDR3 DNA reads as TGTGCGAGCAGCCGAGACCCCACTTACAATGAGCAGTTCTTC.

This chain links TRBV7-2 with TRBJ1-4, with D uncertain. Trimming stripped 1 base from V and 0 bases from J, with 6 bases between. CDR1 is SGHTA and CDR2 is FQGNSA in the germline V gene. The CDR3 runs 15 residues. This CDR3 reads CASSLVRTTNEKLFF. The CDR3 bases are TGTGCCAGCAGCTTAGTACGGACAACTAATGAAAAACTGTTTTTT. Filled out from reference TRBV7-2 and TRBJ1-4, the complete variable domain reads GAGVSQSPSNKVTEKGKDVELRCDPISGHTALYWYRQSLGQGLEFLIYFQGNSAPDKSGLPSDRFSAERTGGSVSTLTIQRTQQEDSAVYLCASSLVRTTNEKLFFGSGTQLSVL.

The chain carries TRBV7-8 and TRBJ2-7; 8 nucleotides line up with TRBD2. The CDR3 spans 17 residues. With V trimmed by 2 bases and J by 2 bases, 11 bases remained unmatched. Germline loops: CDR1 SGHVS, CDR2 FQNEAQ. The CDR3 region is CASSLHDLAGSPYEQYF. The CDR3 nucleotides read TGTGCCAGCAGCTTACACGACTTAGCGGGATCCCCCTACGAGCAGTACTTC.

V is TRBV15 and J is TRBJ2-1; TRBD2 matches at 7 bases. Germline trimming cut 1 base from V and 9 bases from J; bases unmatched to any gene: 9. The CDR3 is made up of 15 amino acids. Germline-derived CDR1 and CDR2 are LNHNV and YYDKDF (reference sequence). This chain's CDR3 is CATSRVGGSRSEQFF. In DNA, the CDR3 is TGTGCCACCAGCAGAGTAGGCGGGAGTAGGAGTGAGCAGTTCTTC.

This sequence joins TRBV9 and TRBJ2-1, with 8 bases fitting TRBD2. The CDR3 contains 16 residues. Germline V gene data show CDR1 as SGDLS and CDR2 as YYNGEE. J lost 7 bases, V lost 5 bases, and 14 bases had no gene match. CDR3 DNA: TGTGCCAGCAGTACCGGACTAGCTCTTATTCAGAATGAGCAGTTCTTC. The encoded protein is CASSTGLALIQNEQFF.

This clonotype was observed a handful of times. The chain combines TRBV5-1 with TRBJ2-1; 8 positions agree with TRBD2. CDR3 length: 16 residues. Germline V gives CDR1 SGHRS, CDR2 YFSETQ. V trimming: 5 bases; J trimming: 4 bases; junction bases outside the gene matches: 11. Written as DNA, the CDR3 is TGCGCCAGCAGTCTTGAACGGGCTAGCGGGTACAATGAGCAGTTCTTC. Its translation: CASSLERASGYNEQFF.

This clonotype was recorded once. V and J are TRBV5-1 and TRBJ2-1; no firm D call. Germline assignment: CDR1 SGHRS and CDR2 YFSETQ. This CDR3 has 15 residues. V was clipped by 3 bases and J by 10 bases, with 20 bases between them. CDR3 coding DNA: TGCGCCAGCAGCTCAGCGCTGAGGCCCGGTGCCGAGCAGTTCTTC. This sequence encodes CASSSALRPGAEQFF. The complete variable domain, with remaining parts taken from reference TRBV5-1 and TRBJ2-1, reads KAGVTQTPRYLIKTRGQQVTLSCSPISGHRSVSWYQQTPGQGLQFLFEYFSETQRNKGNFPGRFSGRQFSNSRSEMNVSTLELGDSALYLCASSSALRPGAEQFFGPGTRLTVL.

The CDR3 region is CASSTRRTREQFF. In DNA form, the CDR3 reads TGTGCCAGTAGTACCCGGAGGACCCGCGAGCAGTTCTTC. The chain carries TRBV19 and TRBJ2-1, with D perhaps matching TRBD2 (5 bases). Deletions cut 4 bases from V and 10 bases from J, with 14 bases between. Germline lookup yields CDR1 LNHDA and CDR2 SQIVND (reference sequence). The CDR3 consists of 13 residues.

The CDR3 is CASKLVGAGNTDTQYF. DNA of the CDR3: TGTGCCAGCAAGTTGGTAGGAGCGGGAAACACAGATACGCAGTATTTT. The chain has TRBV11-2 and TRBJ2-3; TRBD2 matches 7 bases. The CDR3 totals 16 residues. Germline trimming cut 7 bases from V and 2 bases from J; bases unmatched to any gene: 12. In germline, CDR1 is SGHAT, CDR2 FQNNGV.

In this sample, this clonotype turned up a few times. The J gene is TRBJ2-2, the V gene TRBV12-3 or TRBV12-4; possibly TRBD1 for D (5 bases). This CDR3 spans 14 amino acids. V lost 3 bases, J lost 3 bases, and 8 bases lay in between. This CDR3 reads CASSFRVYTGELFF. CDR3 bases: TGTGCCAGCAGTTTCAGGGTCTACACCGGGGAGCTGTTTTTT.

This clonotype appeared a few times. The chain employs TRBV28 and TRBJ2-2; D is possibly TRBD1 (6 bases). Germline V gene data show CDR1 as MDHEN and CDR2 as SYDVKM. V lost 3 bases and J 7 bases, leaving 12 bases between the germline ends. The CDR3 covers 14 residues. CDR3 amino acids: CASSFHPGDGELFF. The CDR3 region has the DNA TGTGCCAGCAGTTTTCACCCAGGGGACGGGGAGCTGTTTTTT.